Listed below are T cell receptor beta chains from one sample, sequenced in a study of cytomegalovirus exposure and HLA in healthy donors. Sequencing used immunoSEQ multiplex PCR; TCRdb keeps in-frame clones, though not all of them. The data contain fewer than 250,000 clones, under 85% of them singletons. The sample was PBMCs. The receptor source for this set is a young woman in good health and CMV-seronegative. The CDR3 runs from the conserved cysteine through the conserved F or W. D genes are given only for firm matches. Not every row has a clone size; where given, it reads once, few, many or a size class.

TRBV30	TRBJ1-1	.	.	CAWRPRTVTEAFF	TGTGCCTGGAGACCAAGGACAGTCACTGAAGCTTTCTTT
TRBV9	TRBJ2-2	.	.	CASSGQGAVANTGELFF	TGTGCCAGCAGTGGCCAAGGGGCGGTAGCGAACACCGGGGAGCTGTTTTTT
TRBV4-1	TRBJ2-7	TRBD2	.	CASSQDPGGYEQYF	TGCGCCAGCAGCCAAGATCCCGGGGGGTACGAGCAGTACTTC
TRBV5-8	TRBJ2-4	.	.	CASSLAKDLAKNIQYF	TGTGCCAGCAGCTTGGCTAAAGATTTAGCCAAAAACATTCAGTACTTC
TRBV7-8	TRBJ2-3	TRBD1	.	CASSASTGGYTDTQYF	TGTGCCAGCAGCGCCTCGACAGGGGGTTACACAGATACGCAGTATTTT
TRBV28	TRBJ1-1	.	.	CASSALDPWTMPEAFF	TGTGCCAGCAGTGCCCTGGACCCGTGGACTATGCCTGAAGCTTTCTTT
TRBV9	TRBJ1-4	.	.	CASSLTGGVLGEKLFF	TGTGCCAGCAGCCTTACCGGAGGGGTACTTGGCGAAAAACTGTTTTTT
TRBV10-3	TRBJ1-1	.	.	CAISGQEGTEAFF	TGTGCCATCAGTGGCCAGGAAGGCACTGAAGCTTTCTTT
TRBV19	TRBJ1-2	TRBD1	.	CASWRFGQDSNYGYTF	TGTGCCAGTTGGAGATTTGGACAGGACTCTAACTATGGCTACACCTTC
TRBV28	TRBJ2-7	TRBD2	.	CASSPRLAGGRAGEQYF	TGTGCCAGCAGTCCCCGACTAGCGGGCGGGAGGGCAGGTGAGCAGTACTTC
TRBV2	TRBJ1-1	.	.	CASSPTPGTEAFF	TGTGCCAGCAGCCCTACTCCGGGAACTGAAGCTTTCTTT
TRBV4-2	TRBJ1-2	TRBD1	once	CASSFRQGVSYGYTF	TGTGCCAGCAGCTTCAGACAGGGCGTGAGCTATGGCTACACCTTC
TRBV27	TRBJ1-2	.	.	CASSPGGNYGYTF	TGTGCCAGCAGTCCCGGCGGAAACTATGGCTACACCTTC
TRBV10-1	TRBJ2-3	TRBD1	once	CASSRDRGLGDTQYF	TGCGCCAGCAGTCGTGACAGGGGCCTCGGAGATACGCAGTATTTT